This record looks at one T cell receptor (beta chain) sequence and its context. Its antigen is currently unknown. The entry originates in a study of Ad26.COV2.S vaccination and SARS-CoV-2 variants. The CDR3 is 13 amino acids. Trimming pared 6 bases from V and 7 bases from J, leaving 15 bases between. Germline loops: CDR1 MNHEY, CDR2 SVGAGI. Profiled with immunoSEQ multiplex PCR; TCRdb holds only in-frame clones, not every one. The data hold under 150,000 clones, with 86% observed a single time. General study points: Comparability of non-spike TCR breadth was observed across vaccine and placebo recipients. Spike-specific TCR breadth was greater after Ad26.COV2.S than placebo.

The chain has TRBV6-5 and TRBJ1-2; a weak D match, TRBD1 (5 bases). Sample: peripheral blood, taken after recovery from COVID-19. The receptor was isolated from a human donor who had recovered from COVID-19. The CDR3 is CASRSTGFSGYTF. The CDR3 bases are TGTGCCAGCAGGTCTACAGGCTTCTCTGGCTACACCTTC.